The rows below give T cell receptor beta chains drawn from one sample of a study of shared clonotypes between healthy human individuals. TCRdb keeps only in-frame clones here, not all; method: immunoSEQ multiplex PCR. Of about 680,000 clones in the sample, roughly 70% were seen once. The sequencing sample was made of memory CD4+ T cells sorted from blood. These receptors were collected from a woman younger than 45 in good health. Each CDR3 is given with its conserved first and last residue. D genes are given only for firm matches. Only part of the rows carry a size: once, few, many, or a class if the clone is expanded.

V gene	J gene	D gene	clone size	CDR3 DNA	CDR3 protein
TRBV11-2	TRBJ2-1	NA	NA	TGTGCCAGCAGCTTACCAAGGGAGCTAAATGAGCAGTTCTTC	CASSLPRELNEQFF
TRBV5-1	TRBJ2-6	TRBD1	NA	TGCGCCAGCCGAGAGGGGGCCTCTGGGGCCAACGTCCTGACTTTC	CASREGASGANVLTF
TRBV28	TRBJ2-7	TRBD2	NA	TGTGCCAGCCAGGGGAGTGTGGCGGGAGGGCCCTACTTC	CASQGSVAGGPYF
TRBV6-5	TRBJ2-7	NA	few	TGTGCCAGCAGTCCCGAATTAGTTAGTAGGTCTTCGCAGTACTTC	CASSPELVSRSSQYF
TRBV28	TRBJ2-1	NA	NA	TGTGCCAGCAGTGCCATTGGGAACACCTACAATGAGCAGTTCTTC	CASSAIGNTYNEQFF
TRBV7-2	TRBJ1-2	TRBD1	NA	TGTGCCAGCAGCTCACAGGGGGCAGAGGGCTACACCTTC	CASSSQGAEGYTF
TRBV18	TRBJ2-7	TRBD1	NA	TGTGCCAGCTCAGCACAGGGGGTTCTCTACGAGCAGTACTTC	CASSAQGVLYEQYF
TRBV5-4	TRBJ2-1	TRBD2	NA	TGTGCCAGCAGCGGCTCGGGGGGCTACAATGAGCAGTTCTTC	CASSGSGGYNEQFF
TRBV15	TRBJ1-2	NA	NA	TGTGCCACCAGCAGAGATTACAGGGACGGCTACACCTTC	CATSRDYRDGYTF
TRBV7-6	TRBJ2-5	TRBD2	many	TGTGCCAGCGTAGCGGGCCTCCGGGAGACCCAGTACTTC	CASVAGLRETQYF
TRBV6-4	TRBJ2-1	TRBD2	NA	TGTGCCAGCAGTGACGGAGCGGGAGGCAATGAGCAGTTCTTC	CASSDGAGGNEQFF
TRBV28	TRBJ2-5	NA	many	TGTGCCAGCAGTTTAGTGGCCCAAGAGACCCAGTACTTC	CASSLVAQETQYF
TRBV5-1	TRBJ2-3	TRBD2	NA	TGCGCCAGCAAAGAGGGACTAGCGGGATTCCGTGGAGATACGCAGTATTTT	CASKEGLAGFRGDTQYF
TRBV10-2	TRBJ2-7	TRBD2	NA	TGCGCCAGCAAACAAGGACTAGCGGCCTCCTACGAGCAGTACTTC	CASKQGLAASYEQYF
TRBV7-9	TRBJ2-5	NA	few	TGTGCCAGCAGCTTAGGTGCTGATTTTCAAGAGACCCAGTACTTC	CASSLGADFQETQYF
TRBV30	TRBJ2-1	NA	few	TGTGCCTGGAGTGTACCACTGCGGAAGAACTACAATGAGCAGTTCTTC	CAWSVPLRKNYNEQFF
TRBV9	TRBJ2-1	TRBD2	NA	TGTGCCAGCAGCCCACGACTAGCGGTGAGCTCCTACAATGAGCAGTTCTTC	CASSPRLAVSSYNEQFF
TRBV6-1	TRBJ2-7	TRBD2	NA	TGTGCCAGCAGTAACGGACTAGCGGGGTTCGACGAGCAGTACTTC	CASSNGLAGFDEQYF
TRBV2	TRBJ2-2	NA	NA	TGTGCCAGCAGTGGACTACAGGGAACCGGGGAGCTGTTTTTT	CASSGLQGTGELFF
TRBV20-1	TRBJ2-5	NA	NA	TGCAGTGCAGGAGAGACCCAGTACTTC	CSAGETQYF
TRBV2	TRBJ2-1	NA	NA	TGTGCCAGCAGTGACCTCAGGGTCGGGGGCAATGAGCAGTTCTTC	CASSDLRVGGNEQFF
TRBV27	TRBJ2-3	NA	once	TGTGCCAGCAGTGAGTACGGGATTAGCACAGATACGCAGTATTTT	CASSEYGISTDTQYF
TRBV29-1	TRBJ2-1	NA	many	TGCAGCGTTGACGGAAATTGGGCCAATGAGCAGTTCTTC	CSVDGNWANEQFF
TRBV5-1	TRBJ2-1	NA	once	TGCGCCAGCAGCTGGGGGGTTTTCAATGAGCAGTTCTTC	CASSWGVFNEQFF
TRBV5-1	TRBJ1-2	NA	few	TGCGCCAGCAGCCCGGGACCATCTCAATCCTATGGCTACACCTTC	CASSPGPSQSYGYTF
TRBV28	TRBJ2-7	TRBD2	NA	TGTGCCAGCAATCCCAGGGACTACTCCGCCGAGCAGTACTTC	CASNPRDYSAEQYF
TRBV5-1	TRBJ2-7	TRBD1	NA	TGCGCCAGCAGCCCAACCGGGACAGGGTACTACGAGCAGTACTTC	CASSPTGTGYYEQYF
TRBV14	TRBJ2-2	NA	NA	TGTGCCAGCAGCCCTCCAGGGTTAGGGGCCACCGGGGAGCTGTTTTTT	CASSPPGLGATGELFF
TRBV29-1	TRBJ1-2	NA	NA	TGCAGCGCCGAGACAGAGAACTATGGCTACACCTTC	CSAETENYGYTF
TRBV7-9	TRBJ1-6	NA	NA	TGTGCCAGCAGCTTTAATTCACCCCTCCACTTT	CASSFNSPLHF
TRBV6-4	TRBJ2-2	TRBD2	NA	TGTGCCAGCCGGACTAGCGGGGAGACCGGGGAGCTGTTTTTT	CASRTSGETGELFF
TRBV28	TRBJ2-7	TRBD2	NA	TGTGCCAGCAGTTCCCACGTAGCGGGAGGACTGGACGAGCAGTACTTC	CASSSHVAGGLDEQYF
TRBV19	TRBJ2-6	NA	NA	TGTGCCAGTAGTATGCGGGGGCAAGGGGCCAACGTCCTGACTTTC	CASSMRGQGANVLTF